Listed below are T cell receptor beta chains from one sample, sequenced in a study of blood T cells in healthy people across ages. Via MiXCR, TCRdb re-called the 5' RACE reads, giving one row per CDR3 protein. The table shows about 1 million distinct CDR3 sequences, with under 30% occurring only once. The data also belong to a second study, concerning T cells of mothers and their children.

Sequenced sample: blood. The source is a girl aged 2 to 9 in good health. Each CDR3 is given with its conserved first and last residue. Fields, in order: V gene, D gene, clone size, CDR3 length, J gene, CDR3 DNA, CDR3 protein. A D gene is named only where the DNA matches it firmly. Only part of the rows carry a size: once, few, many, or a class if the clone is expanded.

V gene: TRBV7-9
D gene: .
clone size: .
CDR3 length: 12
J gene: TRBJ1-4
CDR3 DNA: TGTGCCAGCAGCCCCCCTGGGGTAAAACTGTTTTTT
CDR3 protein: CASSPPGVKLFF

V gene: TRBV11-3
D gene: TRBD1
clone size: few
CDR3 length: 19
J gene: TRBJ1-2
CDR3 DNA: TGTGCCAGCAGCTTCACCCTAAGATGGGGGTTGAAAGGGGGCGAGAGCTACACCTTC
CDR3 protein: CASSFTLRWGLKGGESYTF

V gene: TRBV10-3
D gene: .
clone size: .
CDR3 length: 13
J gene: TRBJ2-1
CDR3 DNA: TGTGCCATCAGTGACTACGTAAACAATGAGCAGTTCTTC
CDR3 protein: CAISDYVNNEQFF

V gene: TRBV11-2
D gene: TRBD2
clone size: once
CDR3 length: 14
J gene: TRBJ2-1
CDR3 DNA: TGTGCCAGCAGCCTTAGCGGGAGAAATAATGAGCAGTTCTTC
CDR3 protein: CASSLSGRNNEQFF

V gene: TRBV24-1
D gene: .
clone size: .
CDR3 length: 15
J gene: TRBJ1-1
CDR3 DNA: TGTGCCACCAGTGATTCTGCTGCGGGGAACACTGAAGCTTTCTTT
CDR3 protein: CATSDSAAGNTEAFF

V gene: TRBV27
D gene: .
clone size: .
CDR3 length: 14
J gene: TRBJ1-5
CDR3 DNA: TGTGCCAGCAGCATAGCAGGGGTGGATCAGCCCCAGCATTTT
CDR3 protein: CASSIAGVDQPQHF

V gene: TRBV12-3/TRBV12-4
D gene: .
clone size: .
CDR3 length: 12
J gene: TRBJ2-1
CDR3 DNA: TGTGCCAGCGAGACAGACTTCAATGAGCAGTTCTTC
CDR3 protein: CASETDFNEQFF

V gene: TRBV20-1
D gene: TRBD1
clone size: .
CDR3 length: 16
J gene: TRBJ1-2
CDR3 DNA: TGCAGTGCTTATCGGGACAGGGGGCGAGGAGACTATGGCTACACCTTC
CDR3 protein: CSAYRDRGRGDYGYTF

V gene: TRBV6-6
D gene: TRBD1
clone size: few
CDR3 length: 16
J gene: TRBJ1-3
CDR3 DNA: TGTGCCAGCACCCCACAGGGGGCAGGATCTGGAAACACCATATATTTT
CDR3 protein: CASTPQGAGSGNTIYF

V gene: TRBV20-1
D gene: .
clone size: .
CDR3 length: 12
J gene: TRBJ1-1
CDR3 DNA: TGCAGTGCTACAACAACAGGGACTGAAGCTTTCTTT
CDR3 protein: CSATTTGTEAFF

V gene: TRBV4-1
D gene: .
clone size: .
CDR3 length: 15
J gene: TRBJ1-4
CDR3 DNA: TGCGCCAGCAGCGTTCCCGGGACCGCGGCTGAAAAACTGTTTTTT
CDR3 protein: CASSVPGTAAEKLFF

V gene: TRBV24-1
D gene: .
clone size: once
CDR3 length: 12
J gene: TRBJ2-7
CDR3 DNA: TGTGCCACCAGTACGTACGTAGGGGAGCAGTACTTC
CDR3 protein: CATSTYVGEQYF

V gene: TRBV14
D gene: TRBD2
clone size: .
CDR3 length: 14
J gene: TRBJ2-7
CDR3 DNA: TGTGCCAGCAGCCCTACCCGGGGGGCCTACGAGCAGTACTTC
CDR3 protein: CASSPTRGAYEQYF

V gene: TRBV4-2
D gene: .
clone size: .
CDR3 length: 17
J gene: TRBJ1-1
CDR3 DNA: TGTGCCAGCAGCCAACAGGGTGATTGGGGACGAAACACTGAAGCTTTCTTT
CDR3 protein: CASSQQGDWGRNTEAFF

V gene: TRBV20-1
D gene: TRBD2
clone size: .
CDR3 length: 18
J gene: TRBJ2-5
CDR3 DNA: TGCAGTGCTACCATCGGGACTAGCGGGAGATTAGACCAAGAGACCCAGTACTTC
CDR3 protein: CSATIGTSGRLDQETQYF

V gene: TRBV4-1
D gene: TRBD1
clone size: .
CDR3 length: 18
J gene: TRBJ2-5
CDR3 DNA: TGCGCCAGCAGCCAGACCATGCTGGGGACAGGGTCGTTACGAGACCAGTACTTC
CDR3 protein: CASSQTMLGTGSLRDQYF

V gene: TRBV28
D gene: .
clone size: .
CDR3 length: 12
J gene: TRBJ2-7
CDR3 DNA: TGTGCCAGCAGCACGAGGGCGAGCGAGCAGTACTTC
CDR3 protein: CASSTRASEQYF

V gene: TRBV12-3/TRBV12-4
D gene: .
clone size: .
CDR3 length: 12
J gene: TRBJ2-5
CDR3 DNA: TGTGCCAGCAGTTCTTTTGTGGGGACCCAGTACTTC
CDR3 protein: CASSSFVGTQYF

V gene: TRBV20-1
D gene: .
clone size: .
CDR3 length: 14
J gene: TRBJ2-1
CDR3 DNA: TGCAGTGCTCCTCACGGGGCTGGATACAATGAGCAGTTCTTC
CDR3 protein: CSAPHGAGYNEQFF

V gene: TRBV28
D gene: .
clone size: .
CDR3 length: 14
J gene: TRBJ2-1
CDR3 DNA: TGTGCCAGCAGTTTTACTGGACCCGACAATGAGCAGTTCTTC
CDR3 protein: CASSFTGPDNEQFF

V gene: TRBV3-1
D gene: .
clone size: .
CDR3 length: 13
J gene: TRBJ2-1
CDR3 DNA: TGTGCCAGCAGCCAAGATGTCCCGAATGAGCAGTTCTTC
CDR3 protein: CASSQDVPNEQFF

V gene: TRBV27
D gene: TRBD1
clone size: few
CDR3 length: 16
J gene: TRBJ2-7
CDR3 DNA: TGTGCCAGCAGTCTCCATTCTCGGACAGGGTGGTACGAGCAGTACTTC
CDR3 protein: CASSLHSRTGWYEQYF

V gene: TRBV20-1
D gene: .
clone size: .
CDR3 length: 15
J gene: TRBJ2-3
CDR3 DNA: TGCAGTGCTCCCCTTGGCGGGGCTGGCACAGATACGCAGTATTTT
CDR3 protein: CSAPLGGAGTDTQYF

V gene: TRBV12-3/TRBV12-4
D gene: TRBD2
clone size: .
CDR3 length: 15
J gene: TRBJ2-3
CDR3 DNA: TGTGCCAGCAGTTGGGAGCGGGAGGTGGCAGATACGCAGTATTTT
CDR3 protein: CASSWEREVADTQYF

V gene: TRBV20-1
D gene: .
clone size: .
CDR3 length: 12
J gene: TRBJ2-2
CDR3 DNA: TGCAGTGCTCGGGGCCCCACCGGGGAGCTGTTTTTT
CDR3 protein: CSARGPTGELFF

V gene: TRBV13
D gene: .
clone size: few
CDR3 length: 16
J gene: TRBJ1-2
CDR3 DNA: TGTGCCAGCAGCTTAGGCTCGGATGCCGGAGTTTATGGCTACACCTTC
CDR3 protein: CASSLGSDAGVYGYTF

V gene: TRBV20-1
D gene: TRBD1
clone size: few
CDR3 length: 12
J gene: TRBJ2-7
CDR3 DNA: TGCAGTGCTAGCCAGGGGGCAATCGAGCAGTACTTC
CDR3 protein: CSASQGAIEQYF

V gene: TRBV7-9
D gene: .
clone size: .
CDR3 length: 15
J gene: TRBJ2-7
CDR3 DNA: TGTGCCAGCAGCGGAGACAGGTCTAGGCCCTACGAGCAGTACTTC
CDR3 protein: CASSGDRSRPYEQYF

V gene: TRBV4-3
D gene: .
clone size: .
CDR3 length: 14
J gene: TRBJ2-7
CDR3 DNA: TGCGCCAGCAGCCAAGATCCCGGGGCCTACGAGCAGTACTTC
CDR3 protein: CASSQDPGAYEQYF

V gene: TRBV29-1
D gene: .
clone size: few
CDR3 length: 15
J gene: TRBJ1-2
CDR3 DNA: TGCAGCGTTCACAAACCGCTGTCTGGAGAAGGAGGCTACACCTTC
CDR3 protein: CSVHKPLSGEGGYTF

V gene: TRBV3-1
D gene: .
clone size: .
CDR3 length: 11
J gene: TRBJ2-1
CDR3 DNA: TGTGCCAGCAGCCAAGATTTGTGGCAGTTCTTC
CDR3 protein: CASSQDLWQFF

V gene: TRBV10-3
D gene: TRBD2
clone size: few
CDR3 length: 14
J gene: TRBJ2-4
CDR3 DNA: TGTGCCATCAGTGAGTCGGGCGGGGGTGACATTCAGTACTTC
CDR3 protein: CAISESGGGDIQYF

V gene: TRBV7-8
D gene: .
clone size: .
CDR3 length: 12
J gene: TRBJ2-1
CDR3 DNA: TGTGCCAGCAGGGTGAGGATCGATGAGCAGTTCTTC
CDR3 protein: CASRVRIDEQFF

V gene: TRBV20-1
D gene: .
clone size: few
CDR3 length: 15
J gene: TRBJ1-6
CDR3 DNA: TGCAGTGCTAGTATCCTGAGCTCCTATAATTCACCCCTCCACTTT
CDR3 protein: CSASILSSYNSPLHF

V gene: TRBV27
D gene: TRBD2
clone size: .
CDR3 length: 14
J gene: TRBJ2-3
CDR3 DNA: TGTGCCTCGTGCGAAGCGGGAAAAAGAGATACGCAGTATTTT
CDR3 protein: CASCEAGKRDTQYF

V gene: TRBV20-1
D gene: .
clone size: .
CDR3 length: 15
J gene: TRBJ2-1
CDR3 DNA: TGCAGTGCTAGAGGGGGGTCGAGCTCCTACAATGAGCAGTTCTTC
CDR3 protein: CSARGGSSSYNEQFF

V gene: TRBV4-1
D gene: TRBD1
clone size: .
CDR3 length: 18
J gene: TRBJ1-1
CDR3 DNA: TGCGCCAGCAGCCAAGACGATCTCGCTAGTTCGGGACAGGGTGAAGCTTTCTTT
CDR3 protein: CASSQDDLASSGQGEAFF

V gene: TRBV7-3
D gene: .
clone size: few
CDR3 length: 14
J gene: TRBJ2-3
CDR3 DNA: TGTGCCAGCAGCCAGGGACATAGCACAGATACGCAGTATTTT
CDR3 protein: CASSQGHSTDTQYF

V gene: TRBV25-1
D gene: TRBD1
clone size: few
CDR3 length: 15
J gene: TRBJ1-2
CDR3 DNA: TGTGCCAGCAGTGAGCACAGGGGTGGGTTCTATGGCTACACCTTC
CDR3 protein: CASSEHRGGFYGYTF

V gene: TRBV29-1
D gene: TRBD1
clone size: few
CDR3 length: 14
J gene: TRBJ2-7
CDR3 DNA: TGCAGCGTTAAACAGGGGGTTACCCCCTACGAGCAGTACTTC
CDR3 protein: CSVKQGVTPYEQYF

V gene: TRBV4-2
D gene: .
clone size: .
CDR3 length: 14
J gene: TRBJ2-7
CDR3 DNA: TGTGCCAGCAGCCCGGGACACACCTCCTACGAGCAGTACTTC
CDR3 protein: CASSPGHTSYEQYF